The clone carrying this T cell receptor beta chain was seen a few times. Its antigen is currently unknown. The data derive from a study of cytomegalovirus exposure and HLA in healthy donors. Overall study: There were tens of millions of unique TCRs (from HLA-typed donors) in an early data release.

Losses at the gene ends were 9 bases for V and 4 bases for J; bases not matched to a gene: 8. Germline V gene lookup returns CDR1 MDHEN and CDR2 SYDVKM. This CDR3 spans 16 amino acids. Study results and limitations: In a later analysis, TCR beta V- and J-gene trimming was associated with a missense DCLRE1C variant.

PCR primers comprised 60 Vbeta and 13 Jbeta primers. In the authors' workflow: A later analysis tallied about 80 million unique TCR beta chains, 8.5 million to 11 million of them shared. Libraries were prepared by immunoSEQ multiplex PCR; TCRdb keeps only in-frame clonotypes and omits some of them. That table is the source of V, J and clone size, and D and trimming were worked out from the DNA. Found here are about 110,000 clones, approximately 58% of them singletons; the top ten hold 2.2%. This cohort consisted of healthy bone marrow donors. The origin of this receptor is a woman aged 25 to 39 in good health and CMV-seronegative. The specimen sequenced was PBMCs. V is TRBV28 and J is TRBJ2-6; 11 bases line up with TRBD2. The CDR3 spells CASSGRALGGANVLTF. CDR3 sequence (DNA): TGTGCCAGTAGCGGGAGGGCCCTTGGGGGGGCCAACGTCCTGACTTTC.